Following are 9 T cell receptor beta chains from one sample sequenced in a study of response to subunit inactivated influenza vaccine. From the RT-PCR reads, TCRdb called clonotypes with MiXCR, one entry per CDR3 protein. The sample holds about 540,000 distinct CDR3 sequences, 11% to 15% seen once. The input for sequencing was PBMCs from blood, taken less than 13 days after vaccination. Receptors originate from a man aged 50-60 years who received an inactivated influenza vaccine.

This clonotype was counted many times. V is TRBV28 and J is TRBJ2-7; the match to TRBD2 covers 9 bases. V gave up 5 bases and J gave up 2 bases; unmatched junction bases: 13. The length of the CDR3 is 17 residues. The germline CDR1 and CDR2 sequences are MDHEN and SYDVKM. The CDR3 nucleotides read TGTGCCAGCAGTCCACCTCCGGGACTAGCCCTCACCTACGAGCAGTACTTC. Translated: CASSPPPGLALTYEQYF.

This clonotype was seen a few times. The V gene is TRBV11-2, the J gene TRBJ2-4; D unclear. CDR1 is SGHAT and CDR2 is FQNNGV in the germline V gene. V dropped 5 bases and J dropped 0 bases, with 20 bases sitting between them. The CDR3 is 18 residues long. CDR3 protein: CASSPTVGRRLAKNIQYF. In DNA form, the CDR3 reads TGTGCCAGCAGCCCGACCGTTGGCAGACGCCTAGCCAAAAACATTCAGTACTTC.

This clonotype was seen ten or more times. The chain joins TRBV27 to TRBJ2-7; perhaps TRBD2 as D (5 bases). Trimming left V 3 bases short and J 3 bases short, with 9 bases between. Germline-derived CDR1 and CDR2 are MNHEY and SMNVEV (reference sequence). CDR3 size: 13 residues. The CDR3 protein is CASSFIGDYEQYF. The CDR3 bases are TGTGCCAGCAGTTTTATCGGGGACTACGAGCAGTACTTC.

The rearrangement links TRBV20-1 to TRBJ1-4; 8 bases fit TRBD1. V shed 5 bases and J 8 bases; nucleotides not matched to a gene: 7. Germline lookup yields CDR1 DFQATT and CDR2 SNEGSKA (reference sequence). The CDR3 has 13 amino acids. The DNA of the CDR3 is TGCAGTGCTGGGGACAGGAGGAACGAAAAACTGTTTTTT. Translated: CSAGDRRNEKLFF.

Here the CDR3 DNA reads TGTGCCAGCAGTGAAGCGGGCGGCGGGAGGGGACGACATACGCAGTATTTT. Residues: CASSEAGGGRGRHTQYF. The chain has TRBV6-1 and TRBJ2-3, with TRBD2 matching 9 bases. In germline, CDR1 is MNHNS, CDR2 SASEGT. The length of the CDR3 is 17 residues. The V segment lost 0 bases and the J segment 7 bases; nucleotides outside the gene matches: 11.

CDR3 nucleotides: TGTGCCAGCAGCTTAGACCTGGGGGTCAGCACAGATACGCAGTATTTT. Translated: CASSLDLGVSTDTQYF. The chain combines TRBV7-9 with TRBJ2-3, with D possibly called TRBD1 or TRBD2 (5 bases each). Germline-derived CDR1 and CDR2 are SEHNR and FQNEAQ (reference sequence). CDR3 size: 16 residues. V was trimmed by 1 base and J by 0 bases, leaving 11 bases between them. The whole variable domain, remainder taken from reference TRBV7-9 and TRBJ2-3, is DTGVSQNPRHKITKRGQNVTFRCDPISEHNRLYWYRQTLGQGPEFLTYFQNEAQLEKSRLLSDRFSAERPKGSFSTLEIQRTEQGDSAMYLCASSLDLGVSTDTQYFGPGTRLTVL.

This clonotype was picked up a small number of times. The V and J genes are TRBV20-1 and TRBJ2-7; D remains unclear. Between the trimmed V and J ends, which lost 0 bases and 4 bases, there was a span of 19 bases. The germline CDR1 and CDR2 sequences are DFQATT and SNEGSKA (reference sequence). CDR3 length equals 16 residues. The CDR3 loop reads CSARDHLEVGRYEQYF. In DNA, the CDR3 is TGCAGTGCTAGAGATCATTTAGAGGTAGGGCGGTACGAGCAGTACTTC.

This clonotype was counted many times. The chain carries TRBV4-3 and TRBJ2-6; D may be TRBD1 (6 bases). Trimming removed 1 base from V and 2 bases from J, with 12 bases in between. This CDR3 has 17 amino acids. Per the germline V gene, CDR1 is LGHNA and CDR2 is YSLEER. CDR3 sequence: CASSQAARGPGANVLTF. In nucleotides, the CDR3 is TGCGCCAGCAGCCAAGCCGCCAGGGGACCTGGGGCCAACGTCCTGACTTTC.

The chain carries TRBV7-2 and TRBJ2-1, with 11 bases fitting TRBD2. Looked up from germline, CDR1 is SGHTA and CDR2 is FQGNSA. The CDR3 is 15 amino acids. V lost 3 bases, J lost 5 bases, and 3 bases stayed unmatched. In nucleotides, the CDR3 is TGTGCCAGCAGCTTTTTACTAGCGGGAGACAATGAGCAGTTCTTC. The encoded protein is CASSFLLAGDNEQFF.